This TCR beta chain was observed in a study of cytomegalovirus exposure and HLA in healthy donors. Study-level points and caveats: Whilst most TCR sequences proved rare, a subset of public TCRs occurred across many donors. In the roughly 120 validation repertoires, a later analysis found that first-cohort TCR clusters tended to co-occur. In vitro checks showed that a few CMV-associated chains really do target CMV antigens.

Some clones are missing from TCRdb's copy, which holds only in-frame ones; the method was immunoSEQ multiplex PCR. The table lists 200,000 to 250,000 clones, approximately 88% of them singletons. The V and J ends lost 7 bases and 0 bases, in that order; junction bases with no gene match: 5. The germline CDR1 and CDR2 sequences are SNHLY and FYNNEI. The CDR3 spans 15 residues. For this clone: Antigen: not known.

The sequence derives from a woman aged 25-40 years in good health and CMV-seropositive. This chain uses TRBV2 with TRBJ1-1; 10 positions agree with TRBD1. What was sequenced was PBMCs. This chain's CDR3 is CASKTGGYMNTEAFF. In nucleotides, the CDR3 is TGTGCCAGCAAGACAGGGGGCTACATGAACACTGAAGCTTTCTTT.